The source of this T cell receptor beta chain is a study of T cells after yellow fever vaccination. The CDR3 extends over 15 amino acids. CDR1 GTSNPN and CDR2 SVGIG come from the germline V gene (reference sequence). Trimming pared 4 bases from V and 4 bases from J, leaving 19 bases between. This clonotype turned up a few times. TCRdb reanalysed the 5' RACE reads using MiXCR and keeps one entry per CDR3 protein. The table records 550,000 to 750,000 distinct CDR3 sequences, less than 15% of them present only once. This receptor was taken from a man under 40 who received the YFV17D yellow fever vaccine. V is TRBV30 and J is TRBJ1-1; possibly TRBD1 for D (6 bases). Sequencing was performed on PBMCs, taken on the day of the yellow fever booster vaccination. For the CDR3, the DNA is TGTGCCTGGATAACAGGGAGAGCAGGGGCCACTGAAGCTTTCTTT. Residues: CAWITGRAGATEAFF. The full variable domain, completed using reference TRBV30 and TRBJ1-1, is SQTIHQWPATLVQPVGSPLSLECTVEGTSNPNLYWYRQAAGRGLQLLFYSVGIGQISSEVPQNLSASRPQDRQFILSSKKLLLSDSGFYLCAWITGRAGATEAFFGQGTRLTVV.